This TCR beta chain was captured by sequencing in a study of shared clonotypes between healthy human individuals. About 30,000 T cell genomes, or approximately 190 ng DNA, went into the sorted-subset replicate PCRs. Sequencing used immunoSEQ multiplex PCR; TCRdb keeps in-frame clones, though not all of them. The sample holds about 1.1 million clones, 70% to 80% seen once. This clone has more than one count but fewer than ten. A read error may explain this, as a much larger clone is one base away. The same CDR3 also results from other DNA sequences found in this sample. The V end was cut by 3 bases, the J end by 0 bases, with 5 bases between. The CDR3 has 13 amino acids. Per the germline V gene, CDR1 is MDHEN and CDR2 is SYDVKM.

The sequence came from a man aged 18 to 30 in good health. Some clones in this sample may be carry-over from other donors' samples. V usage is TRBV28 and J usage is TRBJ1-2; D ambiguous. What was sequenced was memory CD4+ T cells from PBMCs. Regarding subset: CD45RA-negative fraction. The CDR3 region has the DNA TGTGCCAGCAGTTTTGGATCTAACTATGGCTACACCTTC. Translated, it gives CASSFGSNYGYTF.